The 30 T cell receptor beta chains reported below all come from one sample, sequenced in a study of shared clonotypes between healthy human individuals. Profiling relied on immunoSEQ multiplex PCR, and the TCRdb table lists in-frame clones only, not all of them. The table lists 1.6 million or so clones, roughly 96% of them singletons. The sample comprised naive CD4+ T cells sorted from blood. Subset noted: CD45RA+ positively selected. The receptors here all came from a man aged 30 to 39 in good health.

The chain carries TRBV5-5 and TRBJ2-7; perhaps TRBD1 as D (5 bases). In germline, CDR1 is SGHKS, CDR2 YYEKEE (reference sequence). Trimming cost V 1 base and J 3 bases, with 17 bases left between them. This CDR3 is built from 16 residues. In DNA, the CDR3 is TGTGCCAGCAGCTTGACCCACCTTTCGACAGACTACGAGCAGTACTTC. Translated: CASSLTHLSTDYEQYF. Filled out from reference TRBV5-5 and TRBJ2-7, the complete variable domain reads DAGVTQSPTHLIKTRGQQVTLRCSPISGHKSVSWYQQVLGQGPQFIFQYYEKEERGRGNFPDRFSARQFPNYSSELNVNALLLGDSALYLCASSLTHLSTDYEQYFGPGTRLTVT.

The genes are TRBV7-2 and TRBJ2-3; the match to TRBD2 covers 9 bases. With V trimmed by 1 base and J by 4 bases, 3 bases remained unmatched. This CDR3 region has 15 residues. CDR1 and CDR2 from the germline V gene are SGHTA and FQGNSA. This CDR3 is CASSLGAGGADTQYF. CDR3 bases: TGTGCCAGCAGCTTAGGGGCGGGAGGGGCAGATACGCAGTATTTT.

The rearrangement uses TRBV27 and TRBJ2-7; a weak D match, TRBD2 (5 bases). Trimming cost V 2 bases and J 0 bases, with 11 bases left between them. The germline V gene has CDR1 MNHEY and CDR2 SMNVEV (reference sequence). The CDR3 loop spans 15 amino acids. CDR3 DNA sequence: TGTGCCAGCAGTTTAACGGGATCGGGCTCCTACGAGCAGTACTTC. Protein sequence: CASSLTGSGSYEQYF.

The chain joins TRBV2 to TRBJ2-2; weak D call: TRBD2 (7 bases). V dropped 6 bases and J dropped 7 bases, with 18 bases sitting between them. This CDR3 contains 15 residues. CDR1 and CDR2 from the germline V gene are SNHLY and FYNNEI. DNA of the CDR3: TGTGCCAGCAGACAATCCCTCGGGGGGCACGGGGAGCTGTTTTTT. Its protein is CASRQSLGGHGELFF.

This chain joins TRBV29-1 and TRBJ1-2; 10 bases line up with TRBD1. The CDR3 has 16 amino acids. V shed 2 bases and J 0 bases; nucleotides not matched to a gene: 6. The germline V gene has CDR1 SQVTM and CDR2 ANQGSEA. This chain's CDR3 is CSVEPGTGAPNYGYTF. The CDR3 coding sequence is TGCAGCGTTGAACCCGGGACAGGGGCGCCTAACTATGGCTACACCTTC.

V and J are TRBV2 and TRBJ2-7, with 7 bases matching TRBD2. The CDR3 covers 16 residues. The J segment lost 2 bases and the V segment lost 5 bases, leaving 12 bases of the junction unmatched. Germline V gives CDR1 SNHLY, CDR2 FYNNEI. The CDR3 sequence: CASSPRGLAAPYEQYF. The CDR3, as DNA: TGTGCCAGCAGTCCTAGGGGTCTAGCGGCCCCCTACGAGCAGTACTTC.

V is TRBV29-1 and J is TRBJ2-7; D perhaps matches TRBD1 (6 bases). Germline CDR1 and CDR2: SQVTM and ANQGSEA. The V end was cut by 5 bases, the J end by 7 bases, with 12 bases between. The length of the CDR3 is 11 residues. The CDR3 nucleotides are TGCAGCGTTAGGCAGGGGAAAGAGCAGTACTTC. Its protein is CSVRQGKEQYF.

The chain uses TRBV6-5 and TRBJ1-1; D is uncertain. The CDR3 is 12 residues long. The V gene lost 6 bases and the J gene lost 12 bases, with 17 bases spanning the gap. Germline V gene lookup returns CDR1 MNHEY and CDR2 SVGAGI. The CDR3 DNA is TGTGCCAGCAGCAATTCAAGGGCCAGGCCTTTCTTT. Encoded protein: CASSNSRARPFF.

About this clone: The same CDR3 can be traced to other DNA sequences in this sample. The chain has TRBV28 and TRBJ1-5; the D gene is possibly TRBD1 (6 bases). The CDR3 loop spans 15 amino acids. Germline V gene data show CDR1 as MDHEN and CDR2 as SYDVKM. V was clipped by 6 bases and J by 7 bases, with 19 bases between them. The CDR3 reads CASSPPGGGGQPQHF. CDR3 bases: TGTGCCAGCAGCCCCCCCGGAGGGGGGGGCCAGCCCCAGCATTTT.

A single count supports this clone. Other DNA sequences from this sample encode an identical CDR3 as well. V gene TRBV7-2 combines with J gene TRBJ2-1, with D uncertain. The CDR3 loop spans 14 amino acids. CDR1 is SGHTA, CDR2 FQGNSA, per germline. The V end lost 1 base, the J end lost 2 bases, and 6 bases lay between the germline ends. The CDR3 here is CASSLVGAYNEQFF. DNA of the CDR3: TGTGCCAGCAGCTTAGTGGGCGCCTACAATGAGCAGTTCTTC.

V is TRBV18 and J is TRBJ2-7; D is perhaps TRBD1 (6 bases). V was pared by 4 bases and J by 5 bases, with 18 bases between. This CDR3 is 15 amino acids long. The germline V gene encodes CDR1 KGHSH and CDR2 LQKENI. CDR3 coding DNA: TGTGCCAGCTCACAACGGGACATATCGAATCACGAGCAGTACTTC. Translating gives CASSQRDISNHEQYF. Looking up the rest from reference TRBV18 and TRBJ2-7 gives the full variable domain: NAGVMQNPRHLVRRRGQEARLRCSPMKGHSHVYWYRQLPEEGLKFMVYLQKENIIDESGMPKERFSAEFPKEGPSILRIQQVVRGDSAAYFCASSQRDISNHEQYFGPGTRLTVT.

V and J are TRBV5-6 and TRBJ1-2, with D possibly being TRBD1 (5 bases). This CDR3 has 14 residues. The V gene's germline CDR1 is SGHDT and CDR2 YYEEEE. Trimming took 6 bases from V and 8 from J, leaving 20 bases between them. The CDR3 region is CASNKDIRSGGYTF. The CDR3 coding sequence is TGTGCCAGCAACAAGGACATCCGATCGGGGGGCTACACCTTC.

The V and J genes are TRBV5-4 and TRBJ1-5; a possible D gene is TRBD1 (5 bases). Germline assignment: CDR1 SGHNT and CDR2 YYREEE (reference sequence). There are 14 residues in the CDR3. With 0 bases removed from V and 6 bases from J, the gap between germline ends came to 10 bases. In DNA form, the CDR3 reads TGTGCCAGCAGCTTGGCAGGGCAGGGTCAGCCCCAGCATTTT. It translates to CASSLAGQGQPQHF.

The count of this clone is one. The chain employs TRBV6-1 and TRBJ2-5; 8 nucleotides line up with TRBD2. This CDR3 is built from 15 residues. Germline V gene data show CDR1 as MNHNS and CDR2 as SASEGT. V gave up 4 bases and J gave up 0 bases; unmatched junction bases: 4. The DNA for the CDR3 is TGTGCCAGCAGTGTTAGCGGGATGTACCAAGAGACCCAGTACTTC. This translates into CASSVSGMYQETQYF.

The chain links TRBV19 to TRBJ2-1; D ambiguous. Germline CDR1 is LNHDA and CDR2 is SQIVND (reference sequence). The V end lost 7 bases, the J end lost 9 bases, and 22 bases lay between the germline ends. The CDR3 has 15 residues. The CDR3, as DNA: TGTGCCAGTACCCCTCGGCTTGTAGGATCCGGTGAGCAGTTCTTC. It translates to CASTPRLVGSGEQFF. Full variable domain (remainder filled in from reference TRBV19 and TRBJ2-1): DGGITQSPKYLFRKEGQNVTLSCEQNLNHDAMYWYRQDPGQGLRLIYYSQIVNDFQKGDIAEGYSVSREKKESFPLTVTSAQKNPTAFYLCASTPRLVGSGEQFFGPGTRLTVL.

The gene calls are TRBV19 and TRBJ1-5; tentative D call: TRBD1 (5 bases). Germline V gene sequence: CDR1 LNHDA, CDR2 SQIVND (reference sequence). The CDR3 extends over 12 amino acids. V was shortened by 5 bases and J by 11 bases, with 13 bases between the two germline ends. The CDR3 spells CASSLPPRAQHF. The CDR3 DNA follows: TGTGCCAGTAGTCTACCCCCCAGGGCCCAGCATTTT.

Comments on this clone: A read error may account for a junction end that differs from germline. The chain carries TRBV7-7 and TRBJ2-5, with 7 bases identical to TRBD1. Germline V gene sequence: CDR1 SSHAT, CDR2 FNYEAQ (reference sequence). The CDR3 is made up of 15 amino acids. The chain's CDR3 is CASSLGDRVKETQYF. As DNA, the CDR3 is TGTGCTAGCAGCTTAGGCGACAGGGTGAAAGAGACCCAGTACTTC.

The V gene is TRBV11-3, the J gene TRBJ2-1; no definite D call. V shed 4 bases and J shed 0 bases, with 7 bases lying between them. Germline V gene lookup returns CDR1 SGHNT and CDR2 YENEEA. The CDR3 extends over 14 amino acids. The CDR3 bases are TGTGCCAGCAGCTCGGGTTACTCCTACAATGAGCAGTTCTTC. Amino acid sequence: CASSSGYSYNEQFF.

This chain uses TRBV7-8 with TRBJ2-1; D not certain. CDR3 length: 15 residues. V lost 0 bases, J lost 0 bases, and 6 bases lay in between. Germline CDR1 is SGHVS and CDR2 is FQNEAQ. The DNA for the CDR3 is TGTGCCAGCAGCTTAGCTGGTAACTCCTACAATGAGCAGTTCTTC. This translates into CASSLAGNSYNEQFF.

This chain connects TRBV27 to TRBJ1-5; the match to TRBD1 covers 7 bases. CDR3 length equals 20 residues. Germline lookup yields CDR1 MNHEY and CDR2 SMNVEV (reference sequence). Losses at the gene ends were 8 bases for V and 0 bases for J; bases not matched to a gene: 22. The DNA of the CDR3 is TGTGCCAGCCTTCATTTTTCCCTAACCCGGGACAGATATAGCAATCAGCCCCAGCATTTT. Residues: CASLHFSLTRDRYSNQPQHF.

The rearrangement links TRBV5-1 to TRBJ2-5; the D gene is possibly TRBD2 (6 bases). The V gene's germline CDR1 is SGHRS and CDR2 YFSETQ. V was cut by 4 bases and J by 5 bases, with 15 bases left in between. The CDR3 sequence is 14 residues long. CDR3 residues: CASSIERVTETQYF. The CDR3 region has the DNA TGCGCCAGCAGCATTGAGCGGGTCACGGAGACCCAGTACTTC.

This clone was picked up one time. The rearrangement links TRBV7-3 to TRBJ2-1; TRBD2 matches at 7 bases. The CDR3 totals 13 residues. V shed 5 bases and J 8 bases; nucleotides not matched to a gene: 6. Germline V CDR1 and CDR2: SGHTA, FQGTGA. CDR3 in amino acids: CASSLLREHEQFF. The CDR3 DNA reads TGTGCCAGCAGCCTCTTGCGGGAGCATGAGCAGTTCTTC.

In its sample, this clone was seen a few times. CDR3 sequence: CASNMDGVGTQYF. As DNA, the CDR3 is TGTGCCAGCAACATGGACGGGGTGGGGACCCAGTACTTC. The chain links TRBV6-6 to TRBJ2-5; D may be TRBD2 (5 bases). The CDR3 runs to 13 residues. Germline V CDR1 and CDR2: MNHNY, SVGAGI (reference sequence). V gave up 7 bases and J gave up 7 bases, with 16 bases separating them.

This clone came up once. The rearrangement uses TRBV19 and TRBJ1-5, with D uncertain. The ends were cut back, 2 bases at V and 0 bases at J, with 5 bases in the middle. Looked up from germline, CDR1 is LNHDA and CDR2 is SQIVND (reference sequence). This CDR3 is built from 14 residues. CDR3 sequence reads: CASSIHYSNQPQHF. Here the CDR3 DNA reads TGTGCCAGTAGTATACATTATAGCAATCAGCCCCAGCATTTT.

The chain is built from TRBV19 and TRBJ2-7, with 10 bases aligning to TRBD2. The junction had 4 bases not matched to a gene; V was cut back by 6 bases and J by 2 bases. There are 14 residues in the CDR3. The V gene's germline CDR1 is LNHDA and CDR2 SQIVND (reference sequence). This CDR3 reads CASSFTSGTYEQYF. In nucleotides, the CDR3 is TGTGCCAGTAGCTTTACTAGCGGGACCTACGAGCAGTACTTC.

The chain uses TRBV5-1 and TRBJ1-4; 8 nucleotides line up with TRBD1. CDR3 length: 15 amino acids. The V gene's germline CDR1 is SGHRS and CDR2 YFSETQ. V lost 2 bases, J lost 4 bases, and 4 bases stayed unmatched. Here the CDR3 reads CASSFVGQVNEKLFF. The CDR3 coding sequence is TGCGCCAGCAGCTTTGTGGGACAGGTTAATGAAAAACTGTTTTTT.

The chain carries TRBV28 and TRBJ1-4; no definite D call. The CDR3 is 14 amino acids. The V gene's germline CDR1 is MDHEN and CDR2 SYDVKM. V was shortened by 4 bases and J by 0 bases, with 6 bases between the two germline ends. The CDR3, as DNA: TGTGCCAGCAGTTATGGGGCAACTAATGAAAAACTGTTTTTT. Its protein is CASSYGATNEKLFF.

The chain couples TRBV28 to TRBJ2-1; 9 nucleotides line up with TRBD2. Germline values: CDR1 MDHEN, CDR2 SYDVKM. Trimming removed 6 bases from V and 7 bases from J; junction bases left unmatched: 10. The CDR3 spans 15 residues. The DNA of the CDR3 is TGTGCCAGCAGCCCCTATGGTAGCGGGAGTAATGAGCAGTTCTTC. The encoded protein is CASSPYGSGSNEQFF.

V gene TRBV28 combines with J gene TRBJ1-1, with unresolved D. The CDR3 totals 13 residues. The germline gives CDR1 MDHEN, CDR2 SYDVKM. The V end was cut by 8 bases, the J end by 1 base, with 11 bases between. CDR3 in DNA: TGTGCCAGCGTCGATTATCAGAACACTGAAGCTTTCTTT. Amino acids: CASVDYQNTEAFF. Together with reference TRBV28 and TRBJ1-1, the CDR3 gives the full variable domain: DVKVTQSSRYLVKRTGEKVFLECVQDMDHENMFWYRQDPGLGLRLIYFSYDVKMKEKGDIPEGYSVSREKKERFSLILESASTNQTSMYLCASVDYQNTEAFFGQGTRLTVV.

The V call is TRBV27, the J call TRBJ2-7, with 9 bases matching TRBD2. CDR3 length: 18 residues. V shed 11 bases, J shed 6 bases, and the junction held 26 bases outside the gene matches. Germline V gives CDR1 MNHEY, CDR2 SMNVEV (reference sequence). CDR3 sequence (DNA): TGTGCCCTACCAGAAATTTTAGCGGGAGAGCGGTTTCATTGCGAGCAGTACTTC. This codes for CALPEILAGERFHCEQYF.